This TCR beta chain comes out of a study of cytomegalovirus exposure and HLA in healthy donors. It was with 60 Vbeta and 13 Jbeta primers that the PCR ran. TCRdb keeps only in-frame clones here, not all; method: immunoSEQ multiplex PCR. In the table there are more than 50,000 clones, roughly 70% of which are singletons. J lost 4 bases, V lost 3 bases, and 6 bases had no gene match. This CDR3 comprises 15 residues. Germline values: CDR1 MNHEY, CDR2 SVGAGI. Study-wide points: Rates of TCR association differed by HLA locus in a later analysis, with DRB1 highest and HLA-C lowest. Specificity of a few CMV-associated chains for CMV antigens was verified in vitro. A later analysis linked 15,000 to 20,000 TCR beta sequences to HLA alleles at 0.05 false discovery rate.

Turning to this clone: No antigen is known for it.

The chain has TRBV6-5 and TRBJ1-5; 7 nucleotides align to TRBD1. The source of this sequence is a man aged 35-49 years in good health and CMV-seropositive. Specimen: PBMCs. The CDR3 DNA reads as TGTGCCAGCAGTTATGGAGGGGGCGGGAATCAGCCCCAGCATTTT. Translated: CASSYGGGGNQPQHF.